The rows below give T cell receptor beta chains drawn from one sample of a study of blood T cell repertoires in COVID-19. Assay: immunoSEQ multiplex PCR; the TCRdb copy retains only in-frame clones and omits some. The sample consists of about 73,000 clones, roughly 84% of them appearing once. Sequenced input: peripheral blood. Every receptor here comes from an older man with active or convalescent COVID-19. The CDR3 runs from the conserved cysteine through the conserved F or W. A D gene is named only where the DNA matches it firmly. Clone size is shown for a subset of rows, as once, few, many or a class of expanded clone.

v_gene	d_gene	j_gene	abundance	CDR3aa	CDR3nt
TRBV27	NA	TRBJ1-2	NA	CASSQNRDFYGYTF	TGTGCCAGCAGTCAAAACAGGGATTTCTATGGCTACACCTTC
TRBV16	TRBD1	TRBJ1-2	NA	CASSQSRQGAYGYTF	TGTGCCAGCAGCCAATCGCGACAGGGGGCCTATGGCTACACCTTC
TRBV10-3	TRBD1	TRBJ1-1	NA	CAHGQGARPEAFF	TGTGCCCATGGACAGGGGGCCAGGCCTGAAGCTTTCTTT
TRBV10-3	TRBD1	TRBJ1-2	NA	CAISEYRQGASGYTF	TGTGCCATCAGTGAGTATCGGCAGGGGGCAAGTGGCTACACCTTC
TRBV2	NA	TRBJ2-7	NA	CASSPVVGQPYEQYF	TGTGCCAGCAGTCCAGTCGTGGGGCAGCCCTACGAGCAGTACTTC
TRBV10-2	TRBD1	TRBJ2-7	NA	CASSETGTGVGEQYF	TGCGCCAGCAGTGAAACCGGGACAGGGGTGGGAGAGCAGTACTTC
TRBV3-1/TRBV3-2	NA	TRBJ1-4	NA	CASSFRETNEKLFF	TGTGCCAGCAGCTTCAGGGAAACTAATGAAAAACTGTTTTTT
TRBV5-1	TRBD1	TRBJ2-1	once	CASSVDGTGGHEQFF	TGCGCCAGCAGCGTGGACGGGACAGGGGGACATGAGCAGTTCTTC
TRBV2	TRBD1	TRBJ2-7	NA	CASTRGQSYEQYF	TGTGCCAGCACCCGGGGACAGTCCTACGAGCAGTACTTC
TRBV11-2	TRBD1	TRBJ1-4	NA	CASRKGAGGKREKLFF	TGTGCCAGCAGGAAGGGGGCCGGGGGAAAGAGGGAAAAACTGTTTTTT
TRBV5-1	NA	TRBJ1-1	NA	CASSLRAGNTEAFF	TGCGCCAGCAGCTTGAGAGCGGGGAACACTGAAGCTTTCTTT
TRBV4-2	TRBD2	TRBJ2-5	NA	CASSQILAGSETQYF	TGTGCCAGCAGCCAAATACTAGCGGGGAGCGAGACCCAGTACTTC
TRBV6-2/TRBV6-3	TRBD1	TRBJ2-1	NA	CASSRTGALGNEQFF	TGTGCCAGCAGCAGGACAGGGGCCCTCGGTAATGAGCAGTTCTTC
TRBV11-2	TRBD1	TRBJ1-4	NA	CASSPPYTGGHEKLFF	TGTGCCAGCAGCCCGCCTTACACAGGGGGCCATGAAAAACTGTTTTTT
TRBV30	NA	TRBJ1-1	few	CAWSAYTEAFF	TGTGCCTGGAGTGCTTACACTGAAGCTTTCTTT
TRBV7-9	TRBD1	TRBJ2-4	NA	CASSADRGMDIQYF	TGTGCCAGCAGCGCAGACAGGGGTATGGACATTCAGTACTTC